Below, 28 T cell receptor beta chains from the same sample are listed, as sequenced in a study of blood T cell repertoires in COVID-19. The repertoire was sequenced with immunoSEQ multiplex PCR; TCRdb's copy has only in-frame clones and lacks some. The table shows about 120,000 clones, with 70% to 80% occurring only once. The sample was peripheral blood. These receptors were taken from a human donor in a cohort sampled during active COVID-19.

The genes are TRBV2 and TRBJ1-5, with 8 bases aligning to TRBD1. The CDR3 is made up of 16 amino acids. J was trimmed by 0 bases and V by 2 bases; bases with no gene match: 3. The V gene's germline CDR1 is SNHLY and CDR2 FYNNEI. The CDR3 sequence: CASSENQGASNQPQHF. The CDR3 DNA reads TGTGCCAGCAGTGAAAACCAGGGGGCTAGCAATCAGCCCCAGCATTTT.

V is TRBV27 and J is TRBJ1-5; D uncertain. The CDR3 has 14 residues. CDR1 and CDR2 from the germline V gene are MNHEY and SMNVEV (reference sequence). V was cut by 2 bases and J by 4 bases, with 9 bases left in between. The CDR3 bases are TGTGCCAGCAGTTTAGGGCAGAATAATCAGCCCCAGCATTTT. It codes for CASSLGQNNQPQHF.

The chain links TRBV18 to TRBJ2-6; 7 positions match TRBD1. The CDR3 runs to 17 residues. Per germline, CDR1 KGHSH and CDR2 LQKENI. Trimming at V came to 1 base and at J to 0 bases, leaving 3 bases not matched to a gene. This chain's CDR3 is CASSPQGATSGANVLTF. The CDR3 DNA is TGTGCCAGCTCACCACAGGGGGCGACCTCTGGGGCCAACGTCCTGACTTTC.

In nucleotides, the CDR3 is TGTGCCAGCAGCTTAGCCTTCTCGGGCACTGAAGCTTTCTTT. It specifies CASSLAFSGTEAFF. The chain uses TRBV7-9 and TRBJ1-1, with no clear D. V lost 0 bases to trimming and J lost 4 bases, with 9 bases between them. Per the germline V gene, CDR1 is SEHNR and CDR2 is FQNEAQ (reference sequence). The CDR3 covers 14 residues.

J is TRBJ2-7 and V is TRBV9, with a weak D call TRBD2 (6 bases). CDR1 and CDR2 from the germline V gene are SGDLS and YYNGEE. The CDR3 is 13 residues long. The V end was cut by 3 bases, the J end by 6 bases, with 13 bases between. The DNA of the CDR3 is TGTGCCAGCAGCGGACTAGATCCCTCCGAGCAGTACTTC. This gives the protein CASSGLDPSEQYF.

The rearrangement links TRBV6-6 to TRBJ1-3; 8 bases are a match to TRBD1. Trimming removed 6 bases from V and 4 bases from J; junction bases left unmatched: 8. The CDR3 is 15 amino acids. Germline V gives CDR1 MNHNY, CDR2 SVGAGI (reference sequence). CDR3 amino acids: CASRPKTGEGNTIYF. In DNA form, the CDR3 reads TGTGCCAGCAGACCTAAGACAGGGGAGGGAAACACCATATATTTT.

This chain links TRBV5-4 with TRBJ2-1; D gene uncertain. The CDR3 loop spans 14 amino acids. The V end was cut by 0 bases, the J end by 8 bases, with 12 bases between. The germline V gene has CDR1 SGHNT and CDR2 YYREEE (reference sequence). The CDR3: CASSLGIQRDEQFF. The CDR3 DNA reads TGTGCCAGCAGCTTGGGTATTCAACGCGATGAGCAGTTCTTC.

This clone was seen only once. The J gene is TRBJ2-7, the V gene TRBV10-2; 7 bases are shared with TRBD1. The germline V gene has CDR1 WSHSY and CDR2 SAAADI. The junction had 7 bases not matched to a gene; V was cut back by 3 bases and J by 5 bases. The CDR3 totals 14 residues. In nucleotides, the CDR3 is TGCGCCAGCAGTGATCCGACAGGGAGCGACGAGCAGTACTTC. Amino acid sequence: CASSDPTGSDEQYF.

A remark on this clone: An end of the junction differs from the germline gene, which may be a read error. The chain joins TRBV11-1 to TRBJ2-7; the D gene is possibly TRBD2 (6 bases). Germline V gene sequence: CDR1 SGHAT, CDR2 FQDESV (reference sequence). CDR3 length equals 15 residues. The CDR3 loop reads CASSVAAGPTDEQYF. In DNA, the CDR3 is TGTGCCAGCAGCGTAGCGGCGGGGCCCACGGACGAGCAGTACTTC.

V gene TRBV2 combines with J gene TRBJ2-7; 7 bases line up with TRBD1. The CDR3 covers 14 residues. Looked up from germline, CDR1 is SNHLY and CDR2 is FYNNEI. Germline trimming cut 7 bases from V and 0 bases from J; bases unmatched to any gene: 6. The CDR3 loop reads CASTIYRGSYEQYF. In DNA form, the CDR3 reads TGTGCCAGCACCATTTACAGGGGCTCCTACGAGCAGTACTTC.

In its sample, this clone was seen a few times. The chain combines TRBV30 with TRBJ1-2; tentatively, D is TRBD1 (6 bases). The CDR3 spans 11 residues. The V and J ends lost 8 bases and 8 bases respectively, with 15 bases between them. Looked up from germline, CDR1 is GTSNPN and CDR2 is SVGIG (reference sequence). The CDR3 bases are TGTGCCGGCCCGGGTGGGGGCGGCTACACCTTC. It specifies CAGPGGGGYTF.

The J gene is TRBJ2-7, the V gene TRBV6-5; 10 positions match TRBD2. The V gene's germline CDR1 is MNHEY and CDR2 SVGAGI. CDR3 length: 14 amino acids. With V trimmed by 9 bases and J by 0 bases, 5 bases remained unmatched. The CDR3 here is CASHASGSSYEQYF. The CDR3 coding sequence is TGTGCCAGTCACGCTAGCGGGAGCTCCTACGAGCAGTACTTC.

The V call is TRBV19, the J call TRBJ1-5; D unresolved. V lost 5 bases and J lost 0, with 5 bases in between. This CDR3 is built from 13 residues. Germline CDR1 reads LNHDA; CDR2 reads SQIVND (reference sequence). CDR3 nucleotides: TGTGCCAGTAGTCAGCGTAGCAATCAGCCCCAGCATTTT. It encodes CASSQRSNQPQHF.

The chain uses TRBV7-9 and TRBJ1-6; D gene unclear. The CDR3 sequence is 15 residues long. CDR1 and CDR2 from the germline V gene are SEHNR and FQNEAQ (reference sequence). V was clipped by 3 bases and J by 5 bases, with 11 bases between them. CDR3 amino acids: CASSFYRQHNSPLHF. CDR3 sequence (DNA): TGTGCCAGCAGCTTTTACAGACAACATAATTCACCCCTCCACTTT.

The chain has TRBV4-1 and TRBJ2-7; 7 positions agree with TRBD2. This CDR3 is 16 amino acids long. The germline V gene encodes CDR1 MGHRA and CDR2 YSYEKL. V was clipped by 1 base and J by 6 bases; unmatched bases: 12. CDR3 coding DNA: TGCGCCAGCAGCCAAGGGCTTTGGACTAGGGGCTCCGAGCAGTACTTC. It is translated as CASSQGLWTRGSEQYF.

The rearrangement uses TRBV11-3 and TRBJ1-2; D remains unclear. CDR1 SGHNT and CDR2 YENEEA come from the germline V gene. This CDR3 has 14 amino acids. V lost 0 bases and J 3 bases, leaving 8 bases between the germline ends. CDR3 sequence (DNA): TGTGCCAGCAGCTTAGACAAAACATACTATGGCTACACCTTC. It is translated as CASSLDKTYYGYTF.

This sequence joins TRBV4-1 and TRBJ2-7; 10 nucleotides agree with TRBD2. The CDR3 sequence is 15 residues long. The V segment lost 0 bases and the J segment 4 bases; nucleotides outside the gene matches: 3. Per germline, CDR1 MGHRA and CDR2 YSYEKL. The CDR3 DNA sequence: TGCGCCAGCAGCCAAGACATAGCGGGGGGTTACGAGCAGTACTTC. Encoded protein: CASSQDIAGGYEQYF.

The rearrangement uses TRBV10-3 and TRBJ2-7, with D perhaps TRBD2 (6 bases). Germline CDR1 reads ENHRY; CDR2 reads SYGVKD. V lost 9 bases and J lost 6, with 18 bases in between. This CDR3 contains 13 residues. CDR3 DNA sequence: TGTGCCATATGGGACTTACTACGAGGCGAGCAGTACTTC. Protein product: CAIWDLLRGEQYF.

The chain carries TRBV19 and TRBJ1-2; the D is unclear. CDR3 size: 14 residues. V gave up 1 base and J gave up 4 bases, with 10 bases separating them. CDR1 LNHDA and CDR2 SQIVND come from the germline V gene (reference sequence). In nucleotides, the CDR3 is TGTGCCAGTAGTATAGTAGGAGGGTTCTATGGCTACACCTTC. This encodes CASSIVGGFYGYTF.

This CDR3 is CASSYSTGASYEQYF. CDR3 DNA: TGTGCCAGCAGTTACTCGACAGGGGCGTCCTACGAGCAGTACTTC. This chain connects TRBV6-5 to TRBJ2-7, with TRBD1 matching 8 bases. The germline gives CDR1 MNHEY, CDR2 SVGAGI. The CDR3 consists of 15 residues. J gave up 1 base and V 0 bases, and 2 bases lay outside the gene matches.

With respect to this clone: Within the sample, other DNA sequences also encode this same CDR3. The CDR3 loop reads CASSPGRGSNQPQHF. The CDR3 region has the DNA TGTGCCAGCTCACCCGGGAGGGGTAGCAATCAGCCCCAGCATTTT. This sequence joins TRBV18 and TRBJ1-5; D may be TRBD1 (5 bases). Germline V CDR1 and CDR2: KGHSH, LQKENI. The CDR3 sequence is 15 residues long. The V gene lost 3 bases and the J gene lost 0 bases, with 9 bases spanning the gap.

The chain recombines TRBV12-5 with TRBJ2-7; perhaps TRBD2 as D (6 bases). CDR3 length: 16 residues. Per germline, CDR1 LGHNT and CDR2 FRNRAP. V was clipped by 3 bases and J by 7 bases, with 22 bases between them. The CDR3 nucleotides are TGTGCTAGTGGTTTTTTTTTGAGGGGTAGGGGAGGAGAGCAGTACTTC. Translated: CASGFFLRGRGGEQYF.

This clone was observed a handful of times. CDR3 coding DNA: TGTGCCAGCAGCGATAGACAGGGCTTGAACACTGAAGCTTTCTTT. Protein sequence: CASSDRQGLNTEAFF. The chain recombines TRBV5-4 with TRBJ1-1; TRBD1 aligns across 7 bases. V was clipped by 4 bases and J by 0 bases; unmatched bases: 6. Germline V gene lookup returns CDR1 SGHNT and CDR2 YYREEE (reference sequence). The CDR3 contains 15 residues.

The DNA for the CDR3 is TGTGCCAGCAGCCAATATACCTACGAGCAGTACTTC. Translation: CASSQYTYEQYF. The chain employs TRBV3-1 (or the pseudogene TRBV3-2) and TRBJ2-7; D is unresolved. CDR1 and CDR2 (germline): LGHDT, YNNKEL (reference sequence). Deletions cut 2 bases from V and 2 bases from J, with 4 bases between. This CDR3 has 12 residues.

The chain is built from TRBV6-2 or TRBV6-3 and TRBJ2-3; 9 bases map to TRBD2. V dropped 0 bases and J dropped 0; count of bases not matched to a gene: 4. From germline, CDR1 is MNHEY and CDR2 SVGEGT. The CDR3 covers 17 residues. Here the CDR3 DNA reads TGTGCCAGCAGTTACTCGGACGGACTAGCGAGCACAGATACGCAGTATTTT. Its protein product is CASSYSDGLASTDTQYF.

The rearrangement links TRBV9 to TRBJ1-1, with a weak D call TRBD1 (5 bases). Trimming cost V 0 bases and J 6 bases, with 9 bases left between them. There are 13 residues in the CDR3. CDR1 and CDR2 from the germline V gene are SGDLS and YYNGEE. CDR3 bases: TGTGCCAGCAGCGTAGCTTCGGGGGCTGAAGCTTTCTTT. The encoded protein is CASSVASGAEAFF.

The J gene is TRBJ2-3, the V gene TRBV14; 10 nucleotides align to TRBD1. Trimming removed 1 base from V and 6 bases from J; junction bases left unmatched: 4. The CDR3 runs to 15 residues. The germline gives CDR1 SGHDN, CDR2 FVKESK. CDR3 nucleotides: TGTGCCAGCAGCCAAGGACAGGGGGCGGTGGATACGCAGTATTTT. Translated, it gives CASSQGQGAVDTQYF.

In its sample, this clone was seen a few times. CDR3: CASSQDRNQPQHF. The CDR3 DNA follows: TGTGCCAGCAGCCAGGACAGGAATCAGCCCCAGCATTTT. The J gene is TRBJ1-5, the V gene TRBV3-1 (or the pseudogene TRBV3-2); 7 nucleotides line up with TRBD1. With 3 bases clipped from V and 4 bases from J, the junction kept 0 bases outside the gene matches. The CDR3 is 13 amino acids. CDR1 and CDR2 (germline): LGHDT, YNNKEL (reference sequence).